The clone carrying this TCR beta chain was detected a few times. No antigen is known for it. The entry originates in a study of cytomegalovirus exposure and HLA in healthy donors. The PCR had 60 Vbeta and 13 Jbeta primers. The repertoire was sequenced with immunoSEQ multiplex PCR; TCRdb's copy has only in-frame clones and lacks some. The repertoire has approximately 100,000 clones, under 85% of them found once; the top ten carry roughly 9.7%. V dropped 5 bases and J dropped 5 bases, with 9 bases sitting between them. Looked up from germline, CDR1 is MNHNY and CDR2 is SVGAGI (reference sequence). The length of the CDR3 is 12 residues. Study-wide findings and caveats: Relative to the 666-donor mean, N-insertions were reportedly fewer in an Asian-associated ancestry cluster in a later analysis.

Sequenced input: PBMCs. The genes are TRBV6-6 and TRBJ1-1; no definite D call. The receptor's source is a man in his forties in good health and CMV-seropositive. CDR3 nucleotides: TGTGCCAGCAGTGCACGGGGAACTGAAGCTTTCTTT. Translated, it gives CASSARGTEAFF.